This entry lists 3 T cell receptor beta chains sequenced from one sample in a study of blood T cell repertoires in COVID-19. Method: immunoSEQ multiplex PCR; TCRdb's copy keeps in-frame clones and lacks some. The sample yields about 320,000 clones, 87% seen once. Sequencing was performed on PBMCs or T cells enriched from blood (not recorded which). All receptors derive from a young woman who had recovered from COVID-19.

This chain joins TRBV9 and TRBJ1-2; weak D call: TRBD1 (6 bases). Trimming removed 3 bases from V and 8 bases from J, with 17 bases in between. Germline values: CDR1 SGDLS, CDR2 YYNGEE. The CDR3 is 14 amino acids. The CDR3 DNA reads TGTGCCAGCAGCGACCGCAGGGGCCAGCGCGGCTACACCTTC. The encoded protein is CASSDRRGQRGYTF.

The genes are TRBV30 and TRBJ1-1; a weak D match, TRBD1 (6 bases). The germline V gene encodes CDR1 GTSNPN and CDR2 SVGIG (reference sequence). The CDR3 has 13 amino acids. The V and J ends lost 2 bases and 1 base respectively, with 8 bases between them. The CDR3 reads CAWSQTGNTEAFF. Here the CDR3 DNA reads TGTGCCTGGAGTCAGACAGGGAACACTGAAGCTTTCTTT.

This chain links TRBV6-1 with TRBJ1-5; a weak D match, TRBD1 (6 bases). This CDR3 comprises 16 residues. Germline CDR1 MNHNS, CDR2 SASEGT. With 1 base removed from V and 2 bases from J, the gap between germline ends came to 12 bases. CDR3 sequence (DNA): TGTGCCAGCAGTGAAGGGACACAGGGACGCAATCAGCCCCAGCATTTT. It is translated as CASSEGTQGRNQPQHF.